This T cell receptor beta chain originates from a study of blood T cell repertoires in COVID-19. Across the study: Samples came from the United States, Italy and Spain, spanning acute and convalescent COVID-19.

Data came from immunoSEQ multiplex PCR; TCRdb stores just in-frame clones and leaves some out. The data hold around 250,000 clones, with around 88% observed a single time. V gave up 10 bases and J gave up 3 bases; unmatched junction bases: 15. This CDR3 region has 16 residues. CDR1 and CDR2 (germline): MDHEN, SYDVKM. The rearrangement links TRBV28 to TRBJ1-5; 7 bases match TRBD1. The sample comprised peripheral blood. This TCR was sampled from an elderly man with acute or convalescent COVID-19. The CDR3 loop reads CATGGTRGAFNQPQHF. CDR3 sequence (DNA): TGTGCCACAGGGGGTACCAGGGGCGCCTTCAATCAGCCCCAGCATTTT.